The 27 T cell receptor beta chains below come from one sample, sequenced in a study of read filtering for tumor transcriptome and immune sequencing. From around 0.4 ug of RNA, a library with molecular barcoded alpha/delta and beta/gamma adaptors was made. TCRdb re-derived calls from the reads in MiXCR, one entry per CDR3 protein. The repertoire consists of approximately 90,000 distinct CDR3 sequences, with roughly an eighth occurring once and the leading ten covering more than 13%. The sample comprised a population of CD138-negative cells sorted from bone marrow. These receptors originate from a donor over 35 with multiple myeloma.

This clonotype occurred many times. The J gene is TRBJ2-7, the V gene TRBV28; 12 nucleotides agree with TRBD2. The trim removed 5 bases at V and 10 bases at J, leaving 9 bases unmatched. Germline V gene sequence: CDR1 MDHEN, CDR2 SYDVKM. CDR3 size: 14 residues. CDR3 coding DNA: TGTGCCAGCAGTCGGACTAGCGGGGCGCTAATACAGTACTTC. The encoded protein is CASSRTSGALIQYF.

This clonotype was observed at least ten times. The chain couples TRBV7-2 to TRBJ2-3; 10 bases are a match to TRBD2. V was clipped by 4 bases and J by 5 bases; unmatched bases: 9. Germline V gene data show CDR1 as SGHTA and CDR2 as FQGNSA. The CDR3 totals 16 residues. The DNA of the CDR3 is TGTGCCAGCAGCTCCCCAGGACTAGCGGTTGGAGATACGCAGTATTTT. Translating gives CASSSPGLAVGDTQYF.

This clonotype came up many times. The genes are TRBV3-1 and TRBJ2-2; no reliable D call. The germline gives CDR1 LGHDT, CDR2 YNNKEL (reference sequence). V was pared by 7 bases and J by 5 bases, with 14 bases between. This CDR3 spans 14 amino acids. In nucleotides, the CDR3 is TGTGCCAGCACCCCTTTGCTAGGGACCGGGGAGCTGTTTTTT. Its protein product is CASTPLLGTGELFF.

The sample holds many counts of this clonotype. This chain uses TRBV7-6 with TRBJ2-2, with a weak D call TRBD1 (6 bases). Germline CDR1 is SGHVS and CDR2 is FNYEAQ. Trimming removed 1 base from V and 3 bases from J, with 9 bases in between. The CDR3 consists of 15 residues. For the CDR3, the DNA is TGTGCCAGCAGCTTAGACAGGGTGGACACCGGGGAGCTGTTTTTT. Translated, it gives CASSLDRVDTGELFF.

This clonotype was detected ten times or more. The chain couples TRBV30 to TRBJ2-3; a possible D gene is TRBD2 (6 bases). The CDR3 has 14 residues. Germline V CDR1 and CDR2: GTSNPN, SVGIG (reference sequence). V was pared by 0 bases and J by 3 bases, with 10 bases between. Written as DNA, the CDR3 is TGTGCCTGGAGTGTATTTCGGGAGACAGATACGCAGTATTTT. It specifies CAWSVFRETDTQYF.

This clonotype showed up just a few times. This rearrangement joins TRBV3-1 to TRBJ1-2; unclear D gene. Trimming took 4 bases from V and 8 from J, leaving 17 bases between them. The germline gives CDR1 LGHDT, CDR2 YNNKEL (reference sequence). The CDR3 contains 14 residues. The CDR3 DNA follows: TGTGCCAGCAGCCCCTCGATAGAGCAGCAAGGCTACACCTTC. Translation gives CASSPSIEQQGYTF.

A word on this clonotype: This may stem from a read error, because a much larger clone lies one nucleotide away. This chain links TRBV19 with TRBJ2-3; D could derive from TRBD1 or TRBD2 (5 bases each). This CDR3 region has 15 residues. Between the trimmed V and J ends, which lost 3 bases and 1 base, there was a span of 11 bases. Germline V gene lookup returns CDR1 LNHDA and CDR2 SQIVND (reference sequence). The CDR3 DNA follows: TGTGCCAGTAGTATCCGCCTGGGGGGCACAGATACGCAGTATTTT. This gives the protein CASSIRLGGTDTQYF.

This clonotype appeared many times. This chain connects TRBV25-1 to TRBJ2-5; 7 bases are shared with TRBD2. Germline V CDR1 and CDR2: MGHDK, SYGVNS. The CDR3 is made up of 15 amino acids. V lost 1 base, J lost 4 bases, and 6 bases stayed unmatched. The CDR3 spells CASSEFAGVLETQYF. The CDR3 DNA sequence: TGTGCCAGCAGTGAATTCGCGGGAGTCCTAGAGACCCAGTACTTC.

This clonotype came up many times. This chain joins TRBV7-9 and TRBJ2-3; D not certain. The germline V gene encodes CDR1 SEHNR and CDR2 FQNEAQ (reference sequence). V shed 1 base and J shed 4 bases, with 3 bases lying between them. The CDR3 has 12 residues. The CDR3 region has the DNA TGTGCCAGCAGCTTAGACGCAGATACGCAGTATTTT. This encodes CASSLDADTQYF. The whole variable domain, filled in from reference TRBV7-9 and TRBJ2-3, reads DTGVSQNPRHKITKRGQNVTFRCDPISEHNRLYWYRQTLGQGPEFLTYFQNEAQLEKSRLLSDRFSAERPKGSFSTLEIQRTEQGDSAMYLCASSLDADTQYFGPGTRLTVL.

The J gene is TRBJ2-3, the V gene TRBV29-1, with D tentatively TRBD2 (5 bases). CDR3 length equals 14 residues. Looked up from germline, CDR1 is SQVTM and CDR2 is ANQGSEA. The germline V and J ends were trimmed by 1 base and 1 base, with 9 bases remaining between them. The CDR3 coding sequence is TGCAGCGTTGAAGGACGGGAAGGCACAGATACGCAGTATTTT. This translates into CSVEGREGTDTQYF.

This clonotype was detected many times. This CDR3 reads CASSPGQPNQPQHF. CDR3 coding DNA: TGCGCCAGCAGCCCCGGACAGCCTAATCAGCCCCAGCATTTT. The chain links TRBV5-1 to TRBJ1-5; TRBD1 might be the D (6 bases). The CDR3 loop spans 14 amino acids. The ends were cut back, 4 bases at V and 4 bases at J, with 12 bases in the middle. Germline CDR1 SGHRS, CDR2 YFSETQ.

This clonotype was observed many times. This chain links TRBV6-1 with TRBJ2-2, with 8 nucleotides matching TRBD1. Germline CDR1 and CDR2: MNHNS and SASEGT. V gave up 5 bases and J gave up 4 bases; unmatched junction bases: 6. This CDR3 is built from 15 residues. CDR3 nucleotide sequence: TGTGCCAGCAGTACCCAGGGGGCGCTCACCGGGGAGCTGTTTTTT. Amino acid sequence: CASSTQGALTGELFF.

The table lists this clonotype with many counts. This CDR3 reads CASRRASTDTQYF. The CDR3 DNA is TGTGCCAGCAGAAGGGCTTCCACAGATACGCAGTATTTT. This chain connects TRBV5-4 to TRBJ2-3; D gene unclear. Germline CDR1 SGHNT, CDR2 YYREEE (reference sequence). The V and J ends lost 5 bases and 2 bases respectively, with 9 bases between them. There are 13 residues in the CDR3.

This clonotype was picked up many times. The chain is built from TRBV6-2 or TRBV6-3 and TRBJ2-1; D possibly corresponds to TRBD2 (6 bases). This CDR3 has 13 residues. CDR1 and CDR2 from the germline V gene are MNHEY and SVGEGT. Trimming took 4 bases from V and 7 from J, leaving 11 bases between them. The CDR3 DNA reads TGTGCCAGCAGTTTTGGCGGGATAAATGAGCAGTTCTTC. Protein product: CASSFGGINEQFF.

This clonotype was seen at least ten times. This rearrangement joins TRBV20-1 to TRBJ2-1; TRBD2 matches 8 bases. This CDR3 has 16 amino acids. CDR1 is DFQATT, CDR2 SNEGSKA, per germline (reference sequence). Germline trimming cut 3 bases from V and 0 bases from J; bases unmatched to any gene: 7. CDR3 loop: CSASNIAGSSYNEQFF. The CDR3 nucleotides read TGCAGTGCTAGTAACATAGCGGGGTCCTCCTACAATGAGCAGTTCTTC.

Ten or more counts support this clonotype. The chain combines TRBV13 with TRBJ1-4; TRBD1 agrees at 7 bases. This CDR3 spans 14 amino acids. V trimming: 3 bases; J trimming: 6 bases; junction bases outside the gene matches: 4. Germline CDR1 is PRHDT and CDR2 is FYEKMQ (reference sequence). CDR3 DNA: TGTGCCAGCAGCTTCCGGGACAGATATGAAAAACTGTTTTTT. It is translated as CASSFRDRYEKLFF.

A note on this clonotype: This may be a read error, as it is one base from a much larger clone. No conserved phenylalanine or tryptophan is present at the end of the CDR3, so a read error is the likely explanation. The chain employs TRBV7-9 and TRBJ2-7; unclear D gene. CDR1 SEHNR and CDR2 FQNEAQ come from the germline V gene (reference sequence). V shed 6 bases and J shed 5 bases, with 11 bases lying between them. The CDR3 runs 12 residues. Here the CDR3 reads CASRPSLDEQYL. In nucleotides, the CDR3 is TGTGCCAGCAGACCGTCGTTGGACGAGCAGTACCTC.

This clonotype appeared many times. The V call is TRBV5-1, the J call TRBJ2-3; 7 bases align to TRBD2. This CDR3 is built from 14 residues. With V trimmed by 5 bases and J by 2 bases, 5 bases remained unmatched. The germline V gene encodes CDR1 SGHRS and CDR2 YFSETQ. The CDR3 region has the DNA TGCGCCAGCAGATGGAGCGGGACCACAGATACGCAGTATTTT. Translation gives CASRWSGTTDTQYF.

The chain uses TRBV30 and TRBJ2-2; TRBD2 agrees at 7 bases. The germline CDR1 and CDR2 sequences are GTSNPN and SVGIG (reference sequence). Germline trimming cut 0 bases from V and 3 bases from J; bases unmatched to any gene: 4. This CDR3 is 15 amino acids long. The CDR3 coding sequence is TGTGCCTGGAGTGTAAAAGCGGGGTACACCGGGGAGCTGTTTTTT. The encoded protein is CAWSVKAGYTGELFF.

This clonotype was seen at least ten times. V is TRBV7-9 and J is TRBJ1-4; D may be TRBD1 (6 bases). Germline assignment: CDR1 SEHNR and CDR2 FQNEAQ (reference sequence). V was cut by 8 bases and J by 5 bases, with 15 bases left in between. The length of the CDR3 is 14 residues. CDR3 in DNA: TGTGCCAGCGACCGGGGGGCAGGAAATGAAAAACTGTTTTTT. Amino acid sequence: CASDRGAGNEKLFF.

The sample holds many counts of this clonotype. The chain links TRBV3-1 to TRBJ1-1; tentatively, D is TRBD1 (5 bases). V lost 1 base, J lost 9 bases, and 24 bases lay in between. In germline, CDR1 is LGHDT, CDR2 YNNKEL (reference sequence). CDR3 length equals 17 residues. The CDR3 DNA follows: TGTGCCAGCAGCCAAGTCGGGTGGGGCCACACCGACAAAAAAGCTTTCTTT. Translated, it gives CASSQVGWGHTDKKAFF.

In this sample, this clonotype turned up many times. The chain links TRBV7-9 to TRBJ2-7; 9 nucleotides line up with TRBD1. Germline lookup yields CDR1 SEHNR and CDR2 FQNEAQ (reference sequence). This CDR3 has 13 residues. The V and J ends lost 1 base and 12 bases, in that order; junction bases with no gene match: 7. This chain's CDR3 is CASSLDGTGNLYF. CDR3 DNA: TGTGCCAGCAGCTTAGATGGGACAGGGAATCTGTACTTC.

Only a few counts were recorded for this clonotype. V usage is TRBV19 and J usage is TRBJ2-1; D is possibly TRBD2 (5 bases). The CDR3 runs 15 residues. In germline, CDR1 is LNHDA, CDR2 SQIVND (reference sequence). V was pared by 10 bases and J by 3 bases, with 19 bases between. The chain's CDR3 is CATAPGSGDYNEQFF. The CDR3 coding sequence is TGTGCCACCGCGCCGGGGTCAGGAGACTACAATGAGCAGTTCTTC. The variable domain in full, completed from reference TRBV19 and TRBJ2-1, reads DGGITQSPKYLFRKEGQNVTLSCEQNLNHDAMYWYRQDPGQGLRLIYYSQIVNDFQKGDIAEGYSVSREKKESFPLTVTSAQKNPTAFYLCATAPGSGDYNEQFFGPGTRLTVL.

This clonotype was found many times. This chain joins TRBV10-3 and TRBJ2-7; D perhaps matches TRBD1 (6 bases). V dropped 0 bases and J dropped 0 bases, with 6 bases sitting between them. The CDR3 runs 14 residues. Germline-derived CDR1 and CDR2 are ENHRY and SYGVKD. This CDR3 is CAISESQGSYEQYF. The CDR3 DNA reads as TGTGCCATCAGTGAGTCACAGGGCTCCTACGAGCAGTACTTC.

This clonotype was observed many times. The J gene is TRBJ2-5, the V gene TRBV6-2 or TRBV6-3; no definite D call. The V end lost 5 bases, the J end lost 5 bases, and 6 bases lay between the germline ends. Germline CDR1 is MNHEY and CDR2 is SVGEGT. This CDR3 comprises 11 residues. CDR3 bases: TGTGCCAGCAGTCGGCCGGAGACCCAGTACTTC. Its protein product is CASSRPETQYF.

This clonotype was seen many times. The V and J genes are TRBV20-1 and TRBJ2-1; 7 bases are a match to TRBD1. The J segment lost 3 bases and the V segment lost 0 bases, leaving 5 bases of the junction unmatched. CDR3 size: 15 residues. The germline V gene has CDR1 DFQATT and CDR2 SNEGSKA (reference sequence). The CDR3 bases are TGCAGTGCTAGAGATTCGGACAGGAGCTACAATGAGCAGTTCTTC. Protein sequence: CSARDSDRSYNEQFF.

The chain carries TRBV4-2 and TRBJ2-5; the D is unclear. Germline CDR1 reads LGHNA; CDR2 reads YNFKEQ. This CDR3 is 13 amino acids long. V lost 2 bases, J lost 2 bases, and 6 bases lay in between. This chain's CDR3 is CASSQIAQETQYF. The DNA of the CDR3 is TGTGCCAGCAGCCAAATTGCTCAAGAGACCCAGTACTTC.